This T cell receptor beta chain was obtained from a study of blood T cell repertoires in COVID-19. The wider study: Acute-phase and convalescent COVID-19 samples originated in the United States, Italy and Spain.

In the authors' methods: For nucleated cells, counts were estimated from reference gene primer amplification. Assay: immunoSEQ multiplex PCR; the TCRdb copy retains only in-frame clones and omits some. The V and J calls and clone size are taken from that table; D and trimming were inferred from the DNA. The repertoire holds 240,000 or so clones, with roughly 91% as singletons. Adults between about 18 and 89 years of age took part from under 30 US areas. Cohorts were based on clinical histories the participants reported. This clone was counted once. The sample comprised PBMCs or T cells enriched from blood (not recorded which). The receptor was derived from a man aged 35 to 55 who had recovered from COVID-19.

Here the CDR3 reads CASSRIAGTDTQYF. As DNA, the CDR3 is TGTGCCAGCAGCCGGATCGCAGGGACAGATACGCAGTATTTT. V is TRBV7-9 and J is TRBJ2-3, with D possibly TRBD1 on 5 matching bases. The CDR3 covers 14 residues. Trimming shortened V by 5 bases and J by 3 bases, and 12 bases separated the two germline ends. Germline CDR1 is SEHNR and CDR2 is FQNEAQ (reference sequence).